One and the same sample provided the 3 T cell receptor beta chains below, sequenced in a study of blood T cell repertoires in COVID-19. TCRdb's copy holds only in-frame clones and misses some; the assay was immunoSEQ multiplex PCR. The sample lists over 130,000 clones, 87% seen once, with around 4% in the top ten. The sequenced material came from peripheral blood. The receptors here all came from a woman aged 60-70 years with active or convalescent COVID-19.

This sequence joins TRBV7-9 and TRBJ1-2, with D possibly being TRBD1 (5 bases). Between the trimmed V and J ends, which lost 3 bases and 0 bases, there was a span of 8 bases. CDR3 length equals 14 residues. CDR1 SEHNR and CDR2 FQNEAQ come from the germline V gene (reference sequence). CDR3 protein: CASSFREANYGYTF. The CDR3 nucleotides read TGTGCCAGCAGCTTCAGGGAAGCTAACTATGGCTACACCTTC.

Here the CDR3 reads CASSKALWAAGVSNQPQHF. CDR3 DNA: TGTGCCAGCAGCAAAGCGCTTTGGGCGGCAGGGGTTAGCAATCAGCCCCAGCATTTT. The J gene is TRBJ1-5, the V gene TRBV21-1; the table gives TRBD1 as D, unverified against the DNA. TRBV21-1 is termed a pseudogene. The CDR3 totals 19 residues.

The chain has TRBV5-1 and TRBJ2-1; TRBD2 matches at 10 bases. Germline CDR1 is SGHRS and CDR2 is YFSETQ. Losses at the gene ends were 10 bases for V and 2 bases for J; bases not matched to a gene: 24. This CDR3 contains 20 residues. Here the CDR3 DNA reads TGCGCCCCCGACTGCCCCTGCTTTAGCGGGGGGCTTCTCACCTACAATGAGCAGTTCTTC. Translated: CAPDCPCFSGGLLTYNEQFF.